A selection of T cell receptor beta chains follows, all from one sample in a study of blood T cell repertoires in COVID-19. Sequenced by immunoSEQ multiplex PCR; TCRdb stores in-frame clones only, minus some. The table lists around 450,000 clones, roughly 87% of them singletons. The specimen sequenced was PBMCs or T cells enriched from blood (not recorded which). The source of these receptors is a woman between 18 and 29 years old who had recovered from COVID-19. Both conserved end residues are part of each CDR3. Each record gives: D gene, clone size, V gene, J gene, CDR3 DNA, CDR3 protein. The D gene is left open where the match is weak. The size entry is marked missing in some rows and otherwise reads once, few, many or a size class.

NA	NA	TRBV19	TRBJ2-5	TGTGCCAGTAGTATACACCGAGGGGAGACCCAGTACTTC	CASSIHRGETQYF
NA	NA	TRBV9	TRBJ2-2	TGTGCCAGCACCTACAGAGGAGGCAGCACCGGGGAGCTGTTTTTT	CASTYRGGSTGELFF
NA	once	TRBV19	TRBJ2-2	TGTGCCAGTAGTACTCCATCAAGAGCACCCGGGGAGCTGTTTTTT	CASSTPSRAPGELFF
NA	NA	TRBV5-1	TRBJ1-2	TGCGCCAGCAGCTTGGCCGGGACACTCTATGGCTACACCTTC	CASSLAGTLYGYTF
NA	NA	TRBV7-2	TRBJ1-1	TGTGCCAGCAGCCCCGGCCGGGGGAACACTGAAGCTTTCTTT	CASSPGRGNTEAFF
TRBD1	NA	TRBV28	TRBJ2-1	TGTGCCAGCAGCCAGACAGGGGGCAAGGATGAGCAGTTCTTC	CASSQTGGKDEQFF
TRBD2	NA	TRBV6-5	TRBJ2-7	TGTGCCAGCAGTTACCGGGGGGAGGAGCAGTACTTC	CASSYRGEEQYF
TRBD1	NA	TRBV9	TRBJ1-5	TGTGCCAGCAGCATGACAGGGGGGAGCAATCAGCCCCAGCATTTT	CASSMTGGSNQPQHF
NA	NA	TRBV7-9	TRBJ1-2	TGTGCCAGCACGGCCTCTCGGGGGGGCGAGGTCTATGGCTACACCTTC	CASTASRGGEVYGYTF
TRBD2	NA	TRBV30	TRBJ2-3	TGTGCCTGGAACGGGGCCGGGGGGACCACAGATACGCAGTATTTT	CAWNGAGGTTDTQYF
NA	NA	TRBV27	TRBJ1-2	TGTGCCAGCAGGACGGGAGGTATAGGCCGCCCTAACTATGGCTACACCTTC	CASRTGGIGRPNYGYTF
NA	NA	TRBV5-8	TRBJ1-3	TGTGCCAGCAGCTTGGTCAGGACTACTGGAAACACCATATATTTT	CASSLVRTTGNTIYF
TRBD1	NA	TRBV10-3	TRBJ1-5	TGTGCCATCAGCGAGACAGGGGGTAGCAATCAGCCCCAGCATTTT	CAISETGGSNQPQHF
NA	NA	TRBV27	TRBJ1-5	TGTGCCAGCAGTTTGAGAGGAGGGCCCCATCAGCCCCAGCATTTT	CASSLRGGPHQPQHF
NA	NA	TRBV3-1/TRBV3-2	TRBJ1-2	TGTGCCAGCAGCCAAGACAGTATCCCCTATGGCTACACCTTC	CASSQDSIPYGYTF
NA	NA	TRBV6-5	TRBJ1-5	TGTGCCAGCAGTTACTCGGGCCTTAATCAGCCCCAGCATTTT	CASSYSGLNQPQHF
TRBD1	NA	TRBV2	TRBJ1-2	TGTGCCAGCAGGACAGGGGCGTCCGTCTATGGCTACACCTTC	CASRTGASVYGYTF
NA	NA	TRBV28	TRBJ1-5	TGTGCCAGCACCCTTTATAGCAATCAGCCCCAGCATTTT	CASTLYSNQPQHF
TRBD1	NA	TRBV6-5	TRBJ1-3	TGTGCCAGCACCCGACAGGGGACGGACACCATATATTTT	CASTRQGTDTIYF
NA	NA	TRBV30	TRBJ1-1	TGTGCCTGGAGTGTACATCGGACGGGGAGCACTGAAGCTTTCTTT	CAWSVHRTGSTEAFF
TRBD1	once	TRBV4-1	TRBJ1-5	TGCGCCAGCAGCCAACCGGACAGGGGAAGTCAGCCCCAGCATTTT	CASSQPDRGSQPQHF